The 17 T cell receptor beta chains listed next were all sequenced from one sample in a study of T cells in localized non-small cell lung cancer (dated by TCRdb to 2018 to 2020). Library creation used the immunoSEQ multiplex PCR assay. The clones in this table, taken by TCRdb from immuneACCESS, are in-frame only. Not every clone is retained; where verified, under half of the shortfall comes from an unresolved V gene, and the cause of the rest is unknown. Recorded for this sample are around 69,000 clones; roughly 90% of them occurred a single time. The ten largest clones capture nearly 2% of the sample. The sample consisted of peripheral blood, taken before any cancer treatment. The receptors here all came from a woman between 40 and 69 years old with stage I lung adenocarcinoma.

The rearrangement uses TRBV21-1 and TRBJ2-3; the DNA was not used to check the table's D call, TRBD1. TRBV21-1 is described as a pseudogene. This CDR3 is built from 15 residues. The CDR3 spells CASTTLRDREGTQYF. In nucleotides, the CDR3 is TGTGCCAGCACCACACTCCGGGACAGGGAAGGAACGCAGTATTTT.

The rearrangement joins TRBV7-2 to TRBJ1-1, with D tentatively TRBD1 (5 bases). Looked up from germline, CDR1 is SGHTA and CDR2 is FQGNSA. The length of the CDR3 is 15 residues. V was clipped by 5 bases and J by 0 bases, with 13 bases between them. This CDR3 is CASSPRARLNTEAFF. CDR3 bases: TGTGCCAGCAGCCCCAGGGCCCGCTTGAACACTGAAGCTTTCTTT.

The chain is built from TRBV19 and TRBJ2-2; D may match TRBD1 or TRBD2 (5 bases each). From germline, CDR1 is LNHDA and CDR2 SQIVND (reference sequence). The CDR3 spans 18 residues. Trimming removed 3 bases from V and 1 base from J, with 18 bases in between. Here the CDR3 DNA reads TGTGCCAGTAGTATTCGGGGAGCAGGGAGCGGGAACACCGGGGAGCTGTTTTTT. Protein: CASSIRGAGSGNTGELFF.

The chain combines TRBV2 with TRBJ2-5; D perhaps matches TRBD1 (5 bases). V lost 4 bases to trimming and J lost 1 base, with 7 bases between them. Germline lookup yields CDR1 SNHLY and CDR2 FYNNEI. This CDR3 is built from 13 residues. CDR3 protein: CASSGQLQETQYF. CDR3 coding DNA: TGTGCCAGCAGTGGACAGCTCCAAGAGACCCAGTACTTC.

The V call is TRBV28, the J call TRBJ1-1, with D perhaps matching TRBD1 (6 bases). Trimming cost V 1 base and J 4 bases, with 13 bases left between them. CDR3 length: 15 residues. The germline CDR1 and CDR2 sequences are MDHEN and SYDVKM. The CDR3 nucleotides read TGTGCCAGCAGTTTATCCAACAGGGCGAGCACTGAAGCTTTCTTT. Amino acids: CASSLSNRASTEAFF.

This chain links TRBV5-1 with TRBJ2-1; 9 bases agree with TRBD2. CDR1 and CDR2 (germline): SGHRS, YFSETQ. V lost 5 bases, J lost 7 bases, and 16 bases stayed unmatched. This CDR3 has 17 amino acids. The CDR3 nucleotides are TGCGCCAGCAGAAGTTCGGCTAGCGGGAACCTGTTAAATGAGCAGTTCTTC. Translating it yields CASRSSASGNLLNEQFF.

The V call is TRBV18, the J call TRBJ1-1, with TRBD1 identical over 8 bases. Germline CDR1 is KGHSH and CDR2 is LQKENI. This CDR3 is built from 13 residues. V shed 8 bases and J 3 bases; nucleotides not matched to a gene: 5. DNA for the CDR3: TGTGCCAGCATCAGGGGGCTGGACACTGAAGCTTTCTTT. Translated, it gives CASIRGLDTEAFF.

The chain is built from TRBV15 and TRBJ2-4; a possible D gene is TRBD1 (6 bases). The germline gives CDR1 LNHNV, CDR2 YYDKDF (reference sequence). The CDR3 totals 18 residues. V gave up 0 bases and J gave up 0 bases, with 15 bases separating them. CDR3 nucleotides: TGTGCCACCAGCAGAGATGAGATGGAACAGGGAGCCAAAAACATTCAGTACTTC. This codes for CATSRDEMEQGAKNIQYF.

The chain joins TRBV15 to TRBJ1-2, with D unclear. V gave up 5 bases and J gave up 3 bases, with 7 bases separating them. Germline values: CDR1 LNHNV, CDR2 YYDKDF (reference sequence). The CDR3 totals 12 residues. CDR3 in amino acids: CATSYQDYGYTF. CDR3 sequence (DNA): TGTGCCACCAGCTACCAGGACTATGGCTACACCTTC.

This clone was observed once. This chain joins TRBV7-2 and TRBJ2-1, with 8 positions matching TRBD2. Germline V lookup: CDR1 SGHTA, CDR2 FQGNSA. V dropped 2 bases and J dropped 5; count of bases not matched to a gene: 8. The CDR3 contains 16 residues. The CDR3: CASSLLAGILNNEQFF. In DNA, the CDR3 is TGTGCCAGCAGCTTATTAGCGGGAATCCTAAACAATGAGCAGTTCTTC. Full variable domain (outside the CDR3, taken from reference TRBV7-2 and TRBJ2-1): GAGVSQSPSNKVTEKGKDVELRCDPISGHTALYWYRQSLGQGLEFLIYFQGNSAPDKSGLPSDRFSAERTGGSVSTLTIQRTQQEDSAVYLCASSLLAGILNNEQFFGPGTRLTVL.

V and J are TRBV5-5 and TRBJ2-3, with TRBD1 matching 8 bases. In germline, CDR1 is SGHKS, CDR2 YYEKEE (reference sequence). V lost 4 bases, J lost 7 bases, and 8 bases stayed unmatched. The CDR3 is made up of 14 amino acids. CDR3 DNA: TGTGCCAGCAGCCCGGGACAGGCTGGGCATACGCAGTATTTT. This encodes CASSPGQAGHTQYF.

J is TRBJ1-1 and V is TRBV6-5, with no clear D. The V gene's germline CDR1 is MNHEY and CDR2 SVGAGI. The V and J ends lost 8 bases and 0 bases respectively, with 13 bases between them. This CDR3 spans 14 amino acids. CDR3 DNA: TGTGCCAGCTCCCCGACCTCCCTGAACACTGAAGCTTTCTTT. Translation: CASSPTSLNTEAFF.

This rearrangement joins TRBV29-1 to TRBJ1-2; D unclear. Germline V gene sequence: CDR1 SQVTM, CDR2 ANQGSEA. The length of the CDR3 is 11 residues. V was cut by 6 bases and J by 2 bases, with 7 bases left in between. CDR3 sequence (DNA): TGCAGCGTCCCAGGAAACTATGGCTACACCTTC. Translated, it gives CSVPGNYGYTF.

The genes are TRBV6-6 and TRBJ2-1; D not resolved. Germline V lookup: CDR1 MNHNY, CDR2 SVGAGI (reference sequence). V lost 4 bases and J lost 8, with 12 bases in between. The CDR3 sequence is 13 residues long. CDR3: CASSSPDRDEQFF. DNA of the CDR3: TGTGCCAGCAGTTCCCCCGATAGGGATGAGCAGTTCTTC.

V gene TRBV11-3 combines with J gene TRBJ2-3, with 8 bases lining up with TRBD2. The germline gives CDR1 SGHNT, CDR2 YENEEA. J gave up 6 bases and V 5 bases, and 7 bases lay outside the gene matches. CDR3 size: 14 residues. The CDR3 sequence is CASSLGGGRDTQYF. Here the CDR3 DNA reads TGTGCCAGCAGCCTCGGCGGGGGGCGCGATACGCAGTATTTT.

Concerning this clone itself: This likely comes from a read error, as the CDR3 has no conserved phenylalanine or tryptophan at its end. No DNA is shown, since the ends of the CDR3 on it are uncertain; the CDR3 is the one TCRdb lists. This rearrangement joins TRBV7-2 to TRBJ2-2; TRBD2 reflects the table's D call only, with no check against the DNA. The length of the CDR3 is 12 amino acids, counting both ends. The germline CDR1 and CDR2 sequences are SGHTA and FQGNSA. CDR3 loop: CASSLGRERLTL.

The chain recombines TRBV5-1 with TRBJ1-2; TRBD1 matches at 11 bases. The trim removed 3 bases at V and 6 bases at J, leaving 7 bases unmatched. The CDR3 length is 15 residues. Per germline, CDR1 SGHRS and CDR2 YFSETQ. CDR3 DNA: TGCGCCAGCAGCTCCCGGACAGGGGGCGCGGATGGCTACACCTTC. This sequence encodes CASSSRTGGADGYTF.